The subject of this entry is one T cell receptor (beta chain). What it recognizes is unknown. The sample belongs to a study of cytomegalovirus exposure and HLA in healthy donors. Study-level results: Many donors carried some public TCRs, although rarity characterized most TCR sequences. Specificity of a few CMV-associated chains for CMV antigens was verified in vitro.

Profiled with immunoSEQ multiplex PCR; TCRdb holds only in-frame clones, not every one. Of under 75,000 clones in the sample, approximately 97% were seen once. J was trimmed by 3 bases and V by 4 bases; bases with no gene match: 12. CDR1 is MNHEY, CDR2 SVGAGI, per germline. The CDR3 totals 16 residues. The donors were in the approximately 120-subject validation cohort; that cohort was separate from the roughly 660-subject first cohort. The TCR comes from a woman between 18 and 29 years old in good health and CMV-seropositive. J is TRBJ2-7 and V is TRBV6-5, with 7 nucleotides matching TRBD1. The sample comprised PBMCs. The CDR3, as DNA: TGTGCCAGCAGTTCACAGGGGATCTTCCCCCTCTACGAGCAGTACTTC. Translation: CASSSQGIFPLYEQYF.